This TCR beta chain was sequenced during a study of OX40 agonist ivuxolimab in advanced cancers. Study at large: An anti-OX40 (CD134) antibody with agonistic activity, ivuxolimab, was administered to patients. Every patient in dose escalation had hepatocellular carcinoma, melanoma, renal cell or head and neck cancer.

CDR3 size: 15 residues. V was pared by 4 bases and J by 6 bases, with 10 bases of the junction left unmatched. Germline V gene lookup returns CDR1 SGDLS and CDR2 YYNGEE. Assay used: immunoSEQ multiplex PCR; TCRdb lists only in-frame clones, some missing. Of more than 75,000 clones in the sample, about nine tenths were seen once. The receptor was derived from an adult with an advanced solid tumor such as melanoma, head and neck, liver or kidney cancer. The sequences come from CD4+ or CD8+ T cells sorted from blood, collected in a trial of the OX40 agonist ivuxolimab. The chain carries TRBV9 and TRBJ1-5; 7 bases match TRBD1. This CDR3 reads CASSSTGFGTQPQHF. In DNA form, the CDR3 reads TGTGCCAGCAGCTCGACAGGGTTTGGAACTCAGCCCCAGCATTTT. Drawing the rest from reference TRBV9 and TRBJ1-5, the complete variable domain is DSGVTQTPKHLITATGQRVTLRCSPRSGDLSVYWYQQSLDQGLQFLIQYYNGEERAKGNILERFSAQQFPDLHSELNLSSLELGDSALYFCASSSTGFGTQPQHFGDGTRLSIL.